The entry that follows covers one T cell receptor beta chain sequence. The antigen remains undetermined. The length of the CDR3 is 13 residues. Germline CDR1 SGHRS, CDR2 YFSETQ. Trimming left V 3 bases short and J 6 bases short, with 13 bases between. This sample is part of a study of blood T cells in healthy people across ages. The second PCR ran roughly 6 to 11 cycles with a sample-barcoded 5' primer and J-beta primers. Carrying 12 random nucleotides, a template-switch adaptor labeled each individual cDNA molecule. MiXCR, applied by TCRdb to the 5' RACE reads, yields one record per CDR3 protein. The data contain about 970,000 distinct CDR3 sequences, 45% to 60% of them seen just once; the ten biggest clones take up 20% to 25%. Study-wide results and caveats: Not knowing donor CMV status may have confounded expanded clonotype changes. TCR beta diversity per million T cells fell roughly linearly with age. Higher diversity and more naive CD4+ cells were features of long-lived donors, compared to aged donors.

V and J are TRBV5-1 and TRBJ2-7; TRBD2 might be the D (6 bases). The source of this sequence is a woman between 55 and 75 years old in good health. The sequencing sample was made of blood. The CDR3 DNA follows: TGCGCCAGCAGCTGGGAGATCGGGGGCGAGCAGTACTTC. This gives the protein CASSWEIGGEQYF.